The present T cell receptor (beta chain) was sequenced within a study of blood T cell repertoires in COVID-19. Study overall: Acute and convalescent COVID-19 specimens originated in the United States, Italy and Spain. PBMCs, B-cell-depleted T cells, or T cells provided the cDNA or gDNA that made up the material.

The authors' processing: From reference gene primer amplification, estimates of nucleated cell counts were derived. TCRdb's copy holds only in-frame clones and misses some; the assay was immunoSEQ multiplex PCR. That table is the source of V, J and clone size, and D and trimming were worked out from the DNA. The table has about 110,000 clones, roughly 72% seen once. Losses at the gene ends were 3 bases for V and 0 bases for J; bases not matched to a gene: 16. Per the germline V gene, CDR1 is SGDLS and CDR2 is YYNGEE. This CDR3 is 20 amino acids long. The genes are TRBV9 and TRBJ1-3; TRBD1 aligns across 9 bases. The TCR was taken from a man older than 75 with acute or convalescent COVID-19. Sequencing used peripheral blood. The CDR3 DNA reads as TGTGCCAGCAGCGCGGTGGGGACAGGGAAAGGAGTAAGCTCTGGAAACACCATATATTTT. Translated, it gives CASSAVGTGKGVSSGNTIYF.